The entry below describes one T cell receptor (beta chain). Its antigen is currently unknown. The sample comes from a study of T cell responses to AZD1222 COVID-19 vaccine. Study-level results: Reportedly, nearly half the spike-specific TCRs target unmutated variant regions. In all cases, repertoires were sampled only after the peak T cell response. The sample set comprised mostly white British donors with more females, and clonal diversity was possibly underestimated. Vaccine-associated CD4 TCRs spanned spike, dominant at 160-218 and 743-854.

The table came from immunoSEQ multiplex PCR; TCRdb's copy has only in-frame clones and leaves some out. Of about 180,000 clones detected, 85% to 95% appear once; the ten largest clones hold roughly 1.9%. The sequencing here drew on peripheral blood, taken 28 days after the second AZD1222 dose. This TCR was sampled from an adult who received the AZD1222 COVID-19 vaccine.

The CDR3 nucleotides read TGCGCCAGCAGCCTTGCCTCCACAGGGGGGGATTCACCCCTCCACTTT. This codes for CASSLASTGGDSPLHF. V usage is TRBV4-3 and J usage is TRBJ1-6; 8 bases agree with TRBD1. CDR1 LGHNA and CDR2 YSLEER come from the germline V gene. This CDR3 comprises 16 residues. J gave up 8 bases and V 4 bases, and 10 bases lay outside the gene matches.